This entry lists 8 T cell receptor beta chains sequenced from one sample in a study of human CD8 memory T cell subsets. UMI-labeled 5' RACE generated the TCR beta libraries. TCRdb reprocessed the 5' RACE reads and stores each CDR3 protein as one record, lacking DNA. This sample carries about 18,000 distinct CDR3 sequences, with 5.4% going to the ten biggest clones. What was sequenced was CD8+ T cells from PBMCs. The source is a human donor in good health.

This clonotype counts as medium-sized by frequency. The J gene is TRBJ2-7, the V gene TRBV5-1. The CDR3 has 13 amino acids. From germline, CDR1 is SGHRS and CDR2 YFSETQ. The CDR3 region is CASSLAVDYEQYF.

The CDR3: CASSDAGTSGTSTDTQYF. The chain links TRBV4-3 to TRBJ2-3; the TRBD2 assignment by TCRdb is unverifiable without DNA. The CDR3 runs to 18 residues. Per germline, CDR1 LGHNA and CDR2 YSLEER.

Here the CDR3 reads CASSLASSSGGTYNEQFF. V is TRBV7-6 and J is TRBJ2-1; TCRdb outputs TRBD2, but without DNA this stays unchecked. Looked up from germline, CDR1 is SGHVS and CDR2 is FNYEAQ. CDR3 length: 18 amino acids.

The V and J genes are TRBV6-2 or TRBV6-3 and TRBJ2-5; the D call from TCRdb, TRBD1, cannot be confirmed without DNA. The CDR3 covers 13 residues. Germline CDR1 and CDR2: MNHEY and SVGEGT. The CDR3 region is CASGGTDQETQYF.

The chain uses TRBV7-2 and TRBJ1-6; TCRdb designates TRBD1, a call that cannot be tested without DNA. Germline V gene lookup returns CDR1 SGHTA and CDR2 FQGNSA. The CDR3 length is 17 residues. The CDR3 region is CASSSHPRAGGYSPLHF.

The rearrangement joins TRBV6-6 to TRBJ1-1. The length of the CDR3 is 15 residues. Germline V gives CDR1 MNHNY, CDR2 SVGAGI (reference sequence). This CDR3 reads CASSYYRNEYTEAFF.

The chain combines TRBV5-6 with TRBJ2-1. CDR3 length: 13 amino acids. Germline CDR1 reads SGHDT; CDR2 reads YYEEEE. CDR3 sequence reads: CASSLSSNREQFF.

By frequency, this clonotype is medium-sized. The V call is TRBV20-1, the J call TRBJ1-5; TCRdb's D gene call, TRBD1, goes unchecked for lack of DNA. CDR3 length: 19 residues. The V gene's germline CDR1 is DFQATT and CDR2 SNEGSKA (reference sequence). CDR3 region: CSAREEVDRGLYSNQPQHF.